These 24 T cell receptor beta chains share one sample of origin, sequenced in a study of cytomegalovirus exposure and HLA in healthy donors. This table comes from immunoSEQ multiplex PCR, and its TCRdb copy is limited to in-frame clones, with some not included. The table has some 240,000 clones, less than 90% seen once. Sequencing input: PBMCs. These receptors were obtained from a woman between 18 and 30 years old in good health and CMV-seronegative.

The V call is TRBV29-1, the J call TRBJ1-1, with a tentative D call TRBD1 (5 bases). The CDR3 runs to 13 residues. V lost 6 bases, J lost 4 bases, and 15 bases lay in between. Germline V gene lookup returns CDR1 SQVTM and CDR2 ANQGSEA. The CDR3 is CSVSGPSSTEAFF. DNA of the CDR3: TGCAGCGTGTCGGGACCCTCCAGCACTGAAGCTTTCTTT.

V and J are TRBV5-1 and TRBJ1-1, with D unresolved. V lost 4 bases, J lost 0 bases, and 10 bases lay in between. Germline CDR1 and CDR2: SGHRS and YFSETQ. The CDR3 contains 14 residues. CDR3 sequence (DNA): TGCGCCAGCAGCGTAGGTCCGGTGAACACTGAAGCTTTCTTT. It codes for CASSVGPVNTEAFF.

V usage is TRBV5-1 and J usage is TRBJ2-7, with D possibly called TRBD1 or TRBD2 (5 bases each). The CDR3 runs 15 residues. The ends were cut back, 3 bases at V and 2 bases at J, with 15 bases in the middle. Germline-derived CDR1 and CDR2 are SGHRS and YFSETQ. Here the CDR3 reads CASSSTGTDAYEQYF. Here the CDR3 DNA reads TGCGCCAGCAGCTCCACCGGGACGGATGCCTACGAGCAGTACTTC.

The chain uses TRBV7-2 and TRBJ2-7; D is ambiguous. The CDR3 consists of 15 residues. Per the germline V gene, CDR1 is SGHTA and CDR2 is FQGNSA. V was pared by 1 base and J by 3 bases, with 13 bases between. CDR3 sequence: CASSLEVDLVYEQYF. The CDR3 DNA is TGTGCCAGCAGCTTAGAGGTCGACCTAGTCTACGAGCAGTACTTC.

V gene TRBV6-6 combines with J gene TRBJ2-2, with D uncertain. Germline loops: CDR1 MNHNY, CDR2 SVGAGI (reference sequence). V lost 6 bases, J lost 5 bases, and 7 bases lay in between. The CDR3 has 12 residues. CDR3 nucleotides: TGTGCCAGCAGGACCCTGACCGGGGAGCTGTTTTTT. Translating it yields CASRTLTGELFF.

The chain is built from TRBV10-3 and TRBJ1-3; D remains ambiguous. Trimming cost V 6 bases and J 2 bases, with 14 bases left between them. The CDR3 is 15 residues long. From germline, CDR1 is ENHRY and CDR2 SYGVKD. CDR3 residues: CAIRRTSGAGNTIYF. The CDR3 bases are TGTGCCATCAGAAGAACGTCAGGAGCTGGAAACACCATATATTTT.

The CDR3 region has the DNA TGTGCCAGCAGCCCCTACAGGTTTGGGGAGGCTTATGGCTACACCTTC. Its translation: CASSPYRFGEAYGYTF. The V and J genes are TRBV5-6 and TRBJ1-2; tentative D call: TRBD1 (5 bases). This CDR3 is 16 amino acids long. The germline V gene encodes CDR1 SGHDT and CDR2 YYEEEE. Trimming took off 4 bases at V and 5 bases at J, with 21 bases between the two ends. Combining the CDR3 with reference TRBV5-6 and TRBJ1-2 gives the whole variable domain DAGVTQSPTHLIKTRGQQVTLRCSPKSGHDTVSWYQQALGQGPQFIFQYYEEEERQRGNFPDRFSGHQFPNYSSELNVNALLLGDSALYLCASSPYRFGEAYGYTFGSGTRLTVV.

The CDR3 DNA reads as TGTGCCAGCAGCTTGACAGGGATCTACGAGCAGTACTTC. Residues: CASSLTGIYEQYF. V is TRBV11-2 and J is TRBJ2-7; TRBD1 agrees at 7 bases. With V trimmed by 3 bases and J by 3 bases, 2 bases remained unmatched. This CDR3 is 13 amino acids long. CDR1 is SGHAT, CDR2 FQNNGV, per germline.

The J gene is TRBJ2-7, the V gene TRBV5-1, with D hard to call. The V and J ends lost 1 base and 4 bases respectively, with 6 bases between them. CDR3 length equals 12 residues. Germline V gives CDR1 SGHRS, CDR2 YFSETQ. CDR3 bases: TGCGCCAGCAGCTTGTTAAGTTACGAGCAGTACTTC. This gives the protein CASSLLSYEQYF. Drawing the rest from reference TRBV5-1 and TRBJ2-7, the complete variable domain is KAGVTQTPRYLIKTRGQQVTLSCSPISGHRSVSWYQQTPGQGLQFLFEYFSETQRNKGNFPGRFSGRQFSNSRSEMNVSTLELGDSALYLCASSLLSYEQYFGPGTRLTVT.

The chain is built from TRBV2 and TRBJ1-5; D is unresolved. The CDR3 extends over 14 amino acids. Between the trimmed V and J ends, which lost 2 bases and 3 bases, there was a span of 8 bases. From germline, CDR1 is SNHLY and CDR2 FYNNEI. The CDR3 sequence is CASSELPANQPQHF. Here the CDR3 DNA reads TGTGCCAGCAGTGAATTGCCAGCCAATCAGCCCCAGCATTTT.

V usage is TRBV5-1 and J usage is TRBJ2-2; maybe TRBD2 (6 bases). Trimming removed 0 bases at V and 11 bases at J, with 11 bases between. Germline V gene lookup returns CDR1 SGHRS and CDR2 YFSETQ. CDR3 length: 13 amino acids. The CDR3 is CASSLAGEVELFF. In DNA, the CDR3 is TGCGCCAGCAGCTTGGCCGGGGAGGTAGAGCTGTTTTTT.

The CDR3 loop is CSVLRGGKETQYF. CDR3 sequence (DNA): TGCAGCGTTCTGAGGGGGGGAAAAGAGACCCAGTACTTC. The gene calls are TRBV29-1 and TRBJ2-5; weak D call: TRBD2 (7 bases). From germline, CDR1 is SQVTM and CDR2 ANQGSEA. The V gene lost 5 bases and the J gene lost 3 bases, with 13 bases spanning the gap. This CDR3 is 13 amino acids long.

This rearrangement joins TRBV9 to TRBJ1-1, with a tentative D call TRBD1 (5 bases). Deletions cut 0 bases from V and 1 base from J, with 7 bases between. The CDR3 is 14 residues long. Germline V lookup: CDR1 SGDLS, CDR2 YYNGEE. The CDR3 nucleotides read TGTGCCAGCAGCGTAGCCAGGGAGAACACTGAAGCTTTCTTT. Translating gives CASSVARENTEAFF. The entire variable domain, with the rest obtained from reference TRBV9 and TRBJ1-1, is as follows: DSGVTQTPKHLITATGQRVTLRCSPRSGDLSVYWYQQSLDQGLQFLIQYYNGEERAKGNILERFSAQQFPDLHSELNLSSLELGDSALYFCASSVARENTEAFFGQGTRLTVV.

DNA for the CDR3: TGTGCCAGCAGTCTCCGGACAGCCTCAACTAATGAAAAACTGTTTTTT. It translates to CASSLRTASTNEKLFF. The V and J genes are TRBV28 and TRBJ1-4, with D perhaps TRBD1 (6 bases). The CDR3 totals 16 residues. V lost 5 bases and J 0 bases, leaving 13 bases between the germline ends. Germline lookup yields CDR1 MDHEN and CDR2 SYDVKM.

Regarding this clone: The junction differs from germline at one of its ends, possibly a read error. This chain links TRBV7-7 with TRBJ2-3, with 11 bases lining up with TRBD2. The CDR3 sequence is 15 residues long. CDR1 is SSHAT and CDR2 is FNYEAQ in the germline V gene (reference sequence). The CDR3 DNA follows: TGTGCTAGCAGCCGGGGACTAGCGGGCACAGATACGCAGTATTTT. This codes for CASSRGLAGTDTQYF.

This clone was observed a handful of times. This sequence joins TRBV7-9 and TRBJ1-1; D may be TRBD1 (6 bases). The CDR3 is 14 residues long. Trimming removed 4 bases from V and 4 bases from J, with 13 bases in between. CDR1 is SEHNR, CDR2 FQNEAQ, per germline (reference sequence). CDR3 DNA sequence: TGTGCCAGCAGCTCTGGGGGCGCGGGCACTGAAGCTTTCTTT. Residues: CASSSGGAGTEAFF.

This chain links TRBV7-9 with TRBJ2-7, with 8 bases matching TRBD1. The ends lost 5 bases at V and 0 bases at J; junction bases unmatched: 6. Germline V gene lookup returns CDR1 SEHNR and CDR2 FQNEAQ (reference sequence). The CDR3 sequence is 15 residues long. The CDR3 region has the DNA TGTGCCAGCAGCCCACCCGGGACAGGCTCCTACGAGCAGTACTTC. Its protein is CASSPPGTGSYEQYF.

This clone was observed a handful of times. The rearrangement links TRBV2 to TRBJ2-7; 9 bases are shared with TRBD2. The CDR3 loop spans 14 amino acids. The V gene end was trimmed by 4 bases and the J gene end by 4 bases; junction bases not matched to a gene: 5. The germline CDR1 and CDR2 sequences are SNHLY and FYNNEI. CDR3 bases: TGTGCCAGCAGTGTGGATAGCGGGGGATACGAGCAGTACTTC. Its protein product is CASSVDSGGYEQYF.

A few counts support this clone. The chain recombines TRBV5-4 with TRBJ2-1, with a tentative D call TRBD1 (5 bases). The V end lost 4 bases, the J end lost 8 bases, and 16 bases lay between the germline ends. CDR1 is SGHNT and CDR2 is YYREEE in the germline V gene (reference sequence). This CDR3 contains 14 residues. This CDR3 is CASSPQGTVHEQFF. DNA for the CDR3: TGTGCCAGCAGCCCGCAGGGCACGGTACATGAGCAGTTCTTC.

The CDR3 DNA reads as TGTGCCAGCAGTTTGGAGCGGGAGGGCCCCACCGGGGAGCTGTTTTTT. This translates into CASSLEREGPTGELFF. The chain couples TRBV28 to TRBJ2-2; 10 bases are a match to TRBD2. V trimming: 3 bases; J trimming: 4 bases; junction bases outside the gene matches: 5. In germline, CDR1 is MDHEN, CDR2 SYDVKM. The CDR3 loop spans 16 amino acids.

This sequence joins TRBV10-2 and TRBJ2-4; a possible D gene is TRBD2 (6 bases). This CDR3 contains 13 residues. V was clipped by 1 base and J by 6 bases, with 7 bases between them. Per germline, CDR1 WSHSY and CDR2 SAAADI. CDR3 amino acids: CASSEYGGNIQYF. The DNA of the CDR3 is TGCGCCAGCAGTGAGTACGGGGGAAACATTCAGTACTTC.

CDR3 nucleotides: TGTGCCAGCAATGAGGGTAGGGTCCGGAGCAATCAGCCCCAGCATTTT. This gives the protein CASNEGRVRSNQPQHF. The chain employs TRBV6-1 and TRBJ1-5; D remains unclear. Germline V gene sequence: CDR1 MNHNS, CDR2 SASEGT. V lost 7 bases, J lost 1 base, and 17 bases lay in between. This CDR3 has 16 amino acids.

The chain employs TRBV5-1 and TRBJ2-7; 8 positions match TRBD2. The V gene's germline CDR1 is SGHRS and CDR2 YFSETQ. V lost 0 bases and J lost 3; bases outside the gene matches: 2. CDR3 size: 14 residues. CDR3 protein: CASSLGGGLYEQYF. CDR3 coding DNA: TGCGCCAGCAGCTTGGGCGGGGGGCTCTACGAGCAGTACTTC.

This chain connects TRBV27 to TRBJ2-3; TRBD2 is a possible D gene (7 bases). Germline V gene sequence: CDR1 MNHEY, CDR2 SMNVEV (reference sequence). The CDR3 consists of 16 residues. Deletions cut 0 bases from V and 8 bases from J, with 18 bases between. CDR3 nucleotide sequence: TGTGCCAGCAGTTTATCGGGCGGGGGCTCGCTAGGTACGCAGTATTTT. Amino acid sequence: CASSLSGGGSLGTQYF.